These T cell receptor beta chains were read from a single sample in a study of blood T cell repertoires in COVID-19. Repertoires were generated with immunoSEQ multiplex PCR, while TCRdb's copy carries only in-frame clones and drops some. The sample holds under 65,000 clones, approximately 90% seen once. Sequencing was done on a sample of peripheral blood. Every receptor here comes from a man aged 45-65 years with acute or convalescent COVID-19. The CDR3 runs from the conserved cysteine through the conserved F or W. Each record gives: V gene, clone size, D gene, J gene, CDR3 DNA, CDR3 protein. A D gene is named only where the DNA matches it firmly. Only some rows state a clone size, as once, few, many or a class for expanded clones.

V: TRBV18
size: NA
D: TRBD2
J: TRBJ2-3
DNA: TGTGCCAGCTCAGCTTCTAGCGGGGTCCGCACAGATACGCAGTATTTT
CDR3: CASSASSGVRTDTQYF

V: TRBV9
size: NA
D: TRBD2
J: TRBJ2-1
DNA: TGTGCCAGCAGCGCTTATCTAAGCGGGGGGGCGGACAATGAGCAGTTCTTC
CDR3: CASSAYLSGGADNEQFF

V: TRBV11-3
size: NA
D: NA
J: TRBJ2-5
DNA: TGTGCCAGCAGCTTAGGGAGCGGGGAGACCCAGTACTTC
CDR3: CASSLGSGETQYF

V: TRBV7-6
size: NA
D: TRBD1
J: TRBJ2-2
DNA: TGTGCCAGCAGCCCTACAGGGGTAGGCACCGGGGAGCTGTTTTTT
CDR3: CASSPTGVGTGELFF

V: TRBV19
size: NA
D: NA
J: TRBJ1-4
DNA: TGTGCCAGTAGTATATCCAGACTTTCTGCAACTAATGAAAAACTGTTTTTT
CDR3: CASSISRLSATNEKLFF

V: TRBV19
size: NA
D: TRBD1
J: TRBJ1-1
DNA: TGTGCCAGTAGTGCACAGGGGGCGCCTACTGAAGCTTTCTTT
CDR3: CASSAQGAPTEAFF

V: TRBV5-1
size: NA
D: NA
J: TRBJ2-3
DNA: TGCGCCAGCAGCTTGTTTCAAGATACGCAGTATTTT
CDR3: CASSLFQDTQYF

V: TRBV5-1
size: NA
D: TRBD2
J: TRBJ2-7
DNA: TGCGCCAGCAATCGGGGGGGCTCGGACGAGCAGTACTTC
CDR3: CASNRGGSDEQYF

V: TRBV18
size: NA
D: NA
J: TRBJ2-7
DNA: TGTGCCAGCTCATCCACGGTGGGGGGACTCGAGCAGTACTTC
CDR3: CASSSTVGGLEQYF

V: TRBV6-1
size: NA
D: NA
J: TRBJ1-5
DNA: TGTGCCAGCAGTGAGCAAGGGGGGGTCAATCAGCCCCAGCATTTT
CDR3: CASSEQGGVNQPQHF

V: TRBV14
size: NA
D: TRBD2
J: TRBJ2-7
DNA: TGTGCCAGCAGCAAAGGATTAGCGGGGGGGACCTACGAGCAGTACTTC
CDR3: CASSKGLAGGTYEQYF

V: TRBV5-1
size: NA
D: NA
J: TRBJ2-1
DNA: TGCGCCAGCAGTTTGCAGGGGCGTGAGCAGTTCTTC
CDR3: CASSLQGREQFF

V: TRBV18
size: NA
D: NA
J: TRBJ1-1
DNA: TGTGCCAGCTCACAGGACGGGGACACTGAAGCTTTCTTT
CDR3: CASSQDGDTEAFF

V: TRBV6-1
size: NA
D: TRBD1
J: TRBJ1-5
DNA: TGTGCCAGCAGTGAAGCCCGCGGGACAGGTAATCTTCAGCCCCAGCATTTT
CDR3: CASSEARGTGNLQPQHF

V: TRBV29-1
size: NA
D: TRBD1
J: TRBJ2-7
DNA: TGCAGCGTACGCAGACAGGGTAGCTACGAGCAGTACTTC
CDR3: CSVRRQGSYEQYF

V: TRBV5-1
size: NA
D: TRBD1
J: TRBJ1-2
DNA: TGCGCCAGCAGCATCAGACAGGGACTCTATGGCTACACCTTC
CDR3: CASSIRQGLYGYTF

V: TRBV2
size: NA
D: NA
J: TRBJ2-7
DNA: TGTGCCACCTCGGGTAGGTACGAGCAGTACTTC
CDR3: CATSGRYEQYF

V: TRBV30
size: NA
D: TRBD1
J: TRBJ1-2
DNA: TGTGCCTGGAGTACTCGACAGGGGGCCTATGGCTACACCTTC
CDR3: CAWSTRQGAYGYTF

V: TRBV3-1/TRBV3-2
size: NA
D: TRBD2
J: TRBJ2-2
DNA: TGTGCCAGCAGCCTGACTAGCGGGGGATTGAACACCGGGGAGCTGTTTTTT
CDR3: CASSLTSGGLNTGELFF

V: TRBV30
size: once
D: NA
J: TRBJ1-2
DNA: TGTGCCTGGAGTGGATATGGGACTTACTATGGCTACACCTTC
CDR3: CAWSGYGTYYGYTF

V: TRBV3-1/TRBV3-2
size: NA
D: NA
J: TRBJ1-1
DNA: TGTGCCAGCAGACAAGGTGGAGGGAACACTGAAGCTTTCTTT
CDR3: CASRQGGGNTEAFF

V: TRBV5-1
size: NA
D: NA
J: TRBJ1-1
DNA: TGCGCCAGCAGCTACGGGACAAGGGACACTGAAGCTTTCTTT
CDR3: CASSYGTRDTEAFF

V: TRBV5-1
size: NA
D: NA
J: TRBJ1-1
DNA: TGCGCCAGCAGCTTCACAGCCACCAACACTGAAGCTTTCTTT
CDR3: CASSFTATNTEAFF

V: TRBV5-1
size: NA
D: TRBD2
J: TRBJ2-3
DNA: TGCGCCAGCAGCTTGGCTAGCGGGACGCCGGATACGCAGTATTTT
CDR3: CASSLASGTPDTQYF

V: TRBV19
size: NA
D: NA
J: TRBJ2-1
DNA: TGTGCCAGTAGTATAGGCAGGGGGGTCATCGCAGAGCAGTTCTTC
CDR3: CASSIGRGVIAEQFF

V: TRBV2
size: NA
D: NA
J: TRBJ1-2
DNA: TGTGCCAGCAGTGTTGGGGCGTCCTATGGCTACACCTTC
CDR3: CASSVGASYGYTF

V: TRBV2
size: NA
D: TRBD1
J: TRBJ2-1
DNA: TGTGCCAGCAGTGGGTCCGGGACAGGGGATGGTTATGAGCAGTTCTTC
CDR3: CASSGSGTGDGYEQFF

V: TRBV11-2
size: NA
D: NA
J: TRBJ1-6
DNA: TGTGCCAGCAGCTTGTTAGGGGTAATTAATTCACCCCTCCACTTT
CDR3: CASSLLGVINSPLHF

V: TRBV10-1
size: NA
D: TRBD1
J: TRBJ2-1
DNA: TGCGCCAGCACCCTCGCGACAGGGGGCAGCTACAATGAGCAGTTCTTC
CDR3: CASTLATGGSYNEQFF

V: TRBV24-1
size: NA
D: NA
J: TRBJ2-3
DNA: TGTGCCACCAGTGACTACTATACACCGGATACGCAGTATTTT
CDR3: CATSDYYTPDTQYF

V: TRBV5-8
size: NA
D: NA
J: TRBJ1-6
DNA: TGTGCCAGCAGCTTAGAGGGATGGCGTTCACCCCTCCACTTT
CDR3: CASSLEGWRSPLHF

V: TRBV2
size: once
D: TRBD1
J: TRBJ1-2
DNA: TGTGCCAGCAGTGGGACAGGGAGCGGCTACACCTTC
CDR3: CASSGTGSGYTF

V: TRBV5-1
size: NA
D: NA
J: TRBJ1-1
DNA: TGCGCCAGCAGCTTGGGAGGTGTCACTGAAGCTTTCTTT
CDR3: CASSLGGVTEAFF

V: TRBV7-2
size: NA
D: NA
J: TRBJ2-5
DNA: TGTGCCAGCAGCGCCCACAGGGTGGAGACCCAGTACTTC
CDR3: CASSAHRVETQYF

V: TRBV28
size: NA
D: TRBD1
J: TRBJ2-7
DNA: TGTGCCAGCAGCTTGGGACAGGGGTATCGCGAGCAGTACTTC
CDR3: CASSLGQGYREQYF

V: TRBV14
size: NA
D: TRBD2
J: TRBJ2-3
DNA: TGTGCCAGCAGCCAAGAACCCAGACTAGCGGGGCACACAGATACGCAGTATTTT
CDR3: CASSQEPRLAGHTDTQYF

V: TRBV5-6
size: NA
D: NA
J: TRBJ1-1
DNA: TGTGCCAGCAGCTTGTTGTGGGCGAACACTGAAGCTTTCTTT
CDR3: CASSLLWANTEAFF

V: TRBV5-6
size: NA
D: NA
J: TRBJ2-7
DNA: TGTGCCAGCAGCTGGGGGGTCTACGAGCAGTACTTC
CDR3: CASSWGVYEQYF

V: TRBV4-1
size: NA
D: NA
J: TRBJ2-2
DNA: TGCGCCAGCAGCCAAACAGGGACCCCCGCGAACACCGGGGAGCTGTTTTTT
CDR3: CASSQTGTPANTGELFF

V: TRBV5-1
size: once
D: TRBD2
J: TRBJ2-5
DNA: TGCGCCAGCAGCTGGGAGGGTACTAAGGAGACCCAGTACTTC
CDR3: CASSWEGTKETQYF

V: TRBV5-6
size: NA
D: NA
J: TRBJ1-2
DNA: TGTGCCAGCAGACCCGGGGGTCCCTATGGCTACACCTTC
CDR3: CASRPGGPYGYTF

V: TRBV7-6
size: NA
D: NA
J: TRBJ2-7
DNA: TGTGCCAGCAGCTTAGGGGACATGAGCTCCTACGAGCAGTACTTC
CDR3: CASSLGDMSSYEQYF

V: TRBV6-5
size: NA
D: NA
J: TRBJ1-2
DNA: TGTGCCAGCAGGGACGGACAGCTCTTTGGCTACACCTTC
CDR3: CASRDGQLFGYTF

V: TRBV7-6
size: NA
D: TRBD2
J: TRBJ2-3
DNA: TGTGCCAGCAGCTTAGGAGCGGGGGGGCGGGGAGATACGCAGTATTTT
CDR3: CASSLGAGGRGDTQYF

V: TRBV3-1/TRBV3-2
size: NA
D: NA
J: TRBJ2-1
DNA: TGTGCCAGCAGCCAAGAATCAGGACTCTACAATGAGCAGTTCTTC
CDR3: CASSQESGLYNEQFF

V: TRBV5-1
size: NA
D: TRBD1
J: TRBJ1-1
DNA: TGCGCCAGCAGCACCCGGACAGGCGTAGGAACTGAAGCTTTCTTT
CDR3: CASSTRTGVGTEAFF

V: TRBV18
size: NA
D: TRBD1
J: TRBJ1-1
DNA: TGTGCCAGCTCATGGAGAGACAGGGGGGACACTGAAGCTTTCTTT
CDR3: CASSWRDRGDTEAFF

V: TRBV5-1
size: NA
D: NA
J: TRBJ1-1
DNA: TGCGCCAGCAGCTTGGATCCGGGTGCAGTGACTGAAGCTTTCTTT
CDR3: CASSLDPGAVTEAFF

V: TRBV4-2
size: NA
D: TRBD2
J: TRBJ2-2
DNA: TGTGCCAGCAGCCAACCCCTAGCGGGGGGGCATATCGGGGAGCTGTTTTTT
CDR3: CASSQPLAGGHIGELFF

V: TRBV30
size: few
D: NA
J: TRBJ1-4
DNA: TGTGCCCTTCACCGGGGTGCCCACGAAAAACTGTTTTTT
CDR3: CALHRGAHEKLFF

V: TRBV5-4
size: NA
D: TRBD1
J: TRBJ1-4
DNA: TGTGCCAGCAGCCAGACAGGGGGCATAGGCGAAAAACTGTTTTTT
CDR3: CASSQTGGIGEKLFF

V: TRBV5-6
size: NA
D: TRBD2
J: TRBJ2-3
DNA: TGTGCCAGCAGCGCGGGACTAGCGGGTCCTGATACGCAGTATTTT
CDR3: CASSAGLAGPDTQYF

V: TRBV6-4
size: NA
D: NA
J: TRBJ2-2
DNA: TGTGCCAGCAGTGCCGAGGAGAACACCGGGGAGCTGTTTTTT
CDR3: CASSAEENTGELFF

V: TRBV18
size: NA
D: NA
J: TRBJ2-6
DNA: TGTGCCAGCTCCCCCACTCGGGGGACTGGGGCCAACGTCCTGACTTTC
CDR3: CASSPTRGTGANVLTF

V: TRBV7-2
size: NA
D: NA
J: TRBJ2-2
DNA: TGTGCCAGCAGGATCGGACACGAGAACACCGGGGAGCTGTTTTTT
CDR3: CASRIGHENTGELFF

V: TRBV6-1
size: NA
D: NA
J: TRBJ1-2
DNA: TGTGCCAGCAGTGAAGCGGCAGGGCAGCCTTATCGCTACACCTTC
CDR3: CASSEAAGQPYRYTF